One and the same sample provided the 21 T cell receptor beta chains below, sequenced in a study of identical twins. One entry per CDR3 protein, called by TCRdb with MiXCR from the 5' RACE reads. The table shows 300,000 to 400,000 distinct CDR3 sequences, with 9% to 15% occurring only once. The same sample was also used in a study of yellow fever vaccine responses in identical twins.

Sample: CD8+ T cells sorted from blood. Receptor source: a woman in her late teens or twenties in good health.

The gene calls are TRBV13 and TRBJ2-7; the D gene is possibly TRBD2 (6 bases). CDR1 is PRHDT and CDR2 is FYEKMQ in the germline V gene (reference sequence). V was shortened by 1 base and J by 2 bases, with 9 bases between the two germline ends. This CDR3 region has 14 residues. This CDR3 reads CASSLATGAYEQYV. Here the CDR3 DNA reads TGTGCCAGCAGCTTAGCGACGGGAGCCTACGAGCAGTACGTC.

This clonotype was picked up a small number of times. The chain employs TRBV7-9 and TRBJ2-5; 7 bases match TRBD1. This CDR3 comprises 17 residues. Germline V gene sequence: CDR1 SEHNR, CDR2 FQNEAQ (reference sequence). Trimming took 1 base from V and 0 from J; bases not matched to a gene: 8. The CDR3 DNA reads TGTGCCAGCAGCTTAGGAACAGGGGCGATGTACCAAGAGACCCAGTACTTC. Translation gives CASSLGTGAMYQETQYF.

There are many counts of this clonotype. The rearrangement links TRBV7-9 to TRBJ2-2, with 14 bases that match TRBD2. CDR1 is SEHNR, CDR2 FQNEAQ, per germline (reference sequence). CDR3 length equals 16 residues. The ends lost 7 bases at V and 4 bases at J; junction bases unmatched: 5. The CDR3 reads CASKWTSGRTTGELFF. The CDR3 bases are TGTGCCAGCAAATGGACTAGCGGGAGGACCACCGGGGAGCTGTTTTTT.

This chain connects TRBV20-1 to TRBJ2-7; 12 bases agree with TRBD2. The CDR3 sequence is 13 residues long. V trimming: 6 bases; J trimming: 2 bases; junction bases outside the gene matches: 2. Germline V gene lookup returns CDR1 DFQATT and CDR2 SNEGSKA (reference sequence). The CDR3 is CSARLAGAYEQYF. The CDR3 nucleotides are TGCAGTGCCCGACTAGCGGGAGCCTACGAGCAGTACTTC.

This clonotype was recorded a few times. The gene calls are TRBV20-1 and TRBJ1-3; D is ambiguous. CDR3 length equals 14 residues. CDR1 is DFQATT, CDR2 SNEGSKA, per germline (reference sequence). V was shortened by 6 bases and J by 9 bases, with 21 bases between the two germline ends. The CDR3 DNA sequence: TGCAGTGCAACCCGCCGGACCGGCGTTCCCACCATATATTTT. As protein: CSATRRTGVPTIYF.

The rearrangement links TRBV20-1 to TRBJ2-4, with D maybe TRBD1 (6 bases). Trimming pared 6 bases from V and 4 bases from J, leaving 22 bases between. Germline V gives CDR1 DFQATT, CDR2 SNEGSKA (reference sequence). The CDR3 consists of 16 residues. As DNA, the CDR3 is TGCAGTGCCCAACCACGCGTCGACAGGAGAAAAAACATTCAGTACTTC. Translated: CSAQPRVDRRKNIQYF.

In this sample, this clonotype turned up a few times. The chain combines TRBV4-1 with TRBJ1-1; TRBD1 matches at 8 bases. The CDR3 is made up of 18 amino acids. J was trimmed by 8 bases and V by 1 base; bases with no gene match: 18. Germline V gene data show CDR1 as MGHRA and CDR2 as YSYEKL. The chain's CDR3 is CASSQAGGSDSDREEAFF. The CDR3 nucleotides are TGCGCCAGCAGCCAAGCTGGCGGTAGCGATTCGGACAGGGAAGAAGCTTTCTTT.

This clonotype was detected many times. CDR3 bases: TGTGCCAGCAGCGTAAGACAGGGTCAGCGGCCCGAGCAGTACGTC. As protein: CASSVRQGQRPEQYV. The chain couples TRBV5-5 to TRBJ2-7; 7 positions agree with TRBD1. Germline V gives CDR1 SGHKS, CDR2 YYEKEE (reference sequence). The CDR3 runs 15 residues. V shed 4 bases, J shed 6 bases, and the junction held 13 bases outside the gene matches.

Many counts were recorded for this clonotype. The chain links TRBV13 to TRBJ2-1; 10 nucleotides line up with TRBD2. The CDR3 contains 15 residues. The V gene end was trimmed by 2 bases and the J gene end by 9 bases; junction bases not matched to a gene: 7. Looked up from germline, CDR1 is PRHDT and CDR2 is FYEKMQ (reference sequence). The CDR3 nucleotides are TGTGCCAGCAGCTTATCCAGCGGGAGGGCCTCTGAGCAGTTCTTC. This translates into CASSLSSGRASEQFF.

This clonotype was observed a few times. In DNA, the CDR3 is TGTGCCAGCAGCCTAGGGGGAGGGAATGAAAAACTGTTTTTT. Protein product: CASSLGGGNEKLFF. The chain carries TRBV28 and TRBJ1-4, with a tentative D call TRBD1 (6 bases). CDR3 size: 14 residues. CDR1 and CDR2 from the germline V gene are MDHEN and SYDVKM. The V end was cut by 6 bases, the J end by 5 bases, with 13 bases between.

The rearrangement links TRBV24-1 to TRBJ2-7; TRBD2 might be the D (7 bases). CDR3 length: 14 residues. Germline V CDR1 and CDR2: KGHDR, SFDVKD. The V end lost 4 bases, the J end lost 6 bases, and 15 bases lay between the germline ends. CDR3 residues: CATSEIGGPGEQYF. As DNA, the CDR3 is TGTGCCACCAGTGAAATCGGGGGGCCCGGCGAGCAGTACTTC.

This sequence joins TRBV21-1 and TRBJ2-1; the table's D call of TRBD2 was not tested on the DNA. TRBV21-1 is a pseudogene segment. This CDR3 region has 18 residues. CDR3 sequence: CASTPPRTSGRVTNEQFF. DNA for the CDR3: TGTGCCAGCACCCCTCCGAGGACTAGCGGGAGAGTGACCAATGAGCAGTTCTTC.

Only a few counts were recorded for this clonotype. This chain connects TRBV24-1 to TRBJ2-3; a weak D match, TRBD1 (6 bases). V was clipped by 3 bases and J by 1 base, with 13 bases between them. This CDR3 region has 16 residues. Per the germline V gene, CDR1 is KGHDR and CDR2 is SFDVKD. DNA of the CDR3: TGTGCCACCAGTGATCGGGACACTTCTCGCACAGATACGCAGTATTTT. Protein: CATSDRDTSRTDTQYF.

The chain is built from TRBV12-3 or TRBV12-4 and TRBJ2-1, with a weak D call TRBD1 (5 bases). The V end was cut by 6 bases, the J end by 8 bases, with 17 bases between. The CDR3 is made up of 14 amino acids. The chain's CDR3 is CASSPSVRVDEQFF. The CDR3 DNA reads TGTGCCAGCAGCCCTTCGGTCAGGGTCGATGAGCAGTTCTTC.

This clonotype showed up many times. The chain links TRBV20-1 to TRBJ2-7; D not resolved. This CDR3 is built from 13 residues. V was pared by 3 bases and J by 3 bases, with 12 bases between. Germline loops: CDR1 DFQATT, CDR2 SNEGSKA (reference sequence). The CDR3 sequence: CSASLGRGYEQYF. CDR3 coding DNA: TGCAGTGCTAGCCTGGGCCGCGGCTACGAGCAGTACTTC.

This clonotype was detected only a few times. J is TRBJ2-4 and V is TRBV15; D is unresolved. CDR1 LNHNV and CDR2 YYDKDF come from the germline V gene (reference sequence). Trimming took off 6 bases at V and 7 bases at J, with 10 bases between the two ends. This CDR3 region has 12 residues. The CDR3 DNA reads as TGTGCCACCAGTGGGGTTGGGAACATTCAGTACTTC. Residues: CATSGVGNIQYF.

This clonotype showed up just a few times. J is TRBJ1-5 and V is TRBV27, with D tentatively TRBD1 (5 bases). The V gene lost 4 bases and the J gene lost 5 bases, with 12 bases spanning the gap. CDR1 is MNHEY and CDR2 is SMNVEV in the germline V gene (reference sequence). This CDR3 is 14 amino acids long. CDR3 nucleotides: TGTGCCAGCAGTTCAGGGAGGGGAGATCAGCCCCAGCATTTT. Protein product: CASSSGRGDQPQHF.

DNA for the CDR3: TGCAGCGTTGAAGGCGGGGATTCTAATGAAAAACTGTTTTTT. Translation: CSVEGGDSNEKLFF. The chain employs TRBV29-1 and TRBJ1-4; D is unclear. This CDR3 has 14 residues. V shed 1 base and J shed 3 bases, with 9 bases lying between them. Germline V gives CDR1 SQVTM, CDR2 ANQGSEA.

This clonotype was observed a handful of times. The rearrangement links TRBV6-5 to TRBJ2-7, with 8 bases fitting TRBD1. The V gene's germline CDR1 is MNHEY and CDR2 SVGAGI. With V trimmed by 3 bases and J by 5 bases, 9 bases remained unmatched. The length of the CDR3 is 15 residues. The CDR3 spells CASSYASGGMDEQYF. The CDR3 bases are TGTGCCAGCAGTTATGCGTCAGGGGGCATGGACGAGCAGTACTTC.

This clonotype was detected a few times. The rearrangement joins TRBV24-1 to TRBJ2-7; 9 bases are a match to TRBD1. Looked up from germline, CDR1 is KGHDR and CDR2 is SFDVKD. With 4 bases clipped from V and 4 bases from J, the junction kept 7 bases outside the gene matches. The CDR3 contains 15 residues. The CDR3 DNA is TGTGCCACCAGTGAATTAACCGGGACAGGGTACGAGCAGTACGTC. This codes for CATSELTGTGYEQYV.

This clonotype was seen a handful of times. The V and J genes are TRBV20-1 and TRBJ2-1, with 11 bases lining up with TRBD2. The CDR3 loop spans 17 amino acids. With 0 bases clipped from V and 4 bases from J, the junction kept 8 bases outside the gene matches. CDR1 is DFQATT and CDR2 is SNEGSKA in the germline V gene (reference sequence). The CDR3 loop is CSARDTSSGRLYNEQFF. The CDR3 DNA is TGCAGTGCTAGAGATACGTCTAGCGGGAGGCTTTACAATGAGCAGTTCTTC.